This T cell receptor beta chain emerged from a study of blood T cell repertoires in COVID-19. For the study at large: Material from acute and convalescent COVID-19 was sourced from the United States, Italy and Spain.

In its sample, this clone was seen a few times. Profiled with immunoSEQ multiplex PCR; TCRdb holds only in-frame clones, not every one. The sample yields 250,000 to 300,000 clones, around nine tenths seen once. Per germline, CDR1 SGHRS and CDR2 YFSETQ. The V and J ends lost 6 bases and 6 bases, in that order; junction bases with no gene match: 11. This CDR3 spans 15 amino acids. Individuals drawn from around 25 US areas were roughly 18 to 100 years old. The V and J genes are TRBV5-1 and TRBJ2-3; TRBD1 aligns across 9 bases. The sequence derives from a middle-aged man who had recovered from COVID-19. Sequenced input: PBMCs or T cells enriched from blood (not recorded which). CDR3 loop: CASIFGTGLGDTQYF. The DNA for the CDR3 is TGCGCCAGCATTTTCGGGACAGGGCTTGGGGATACGCAGTATTTT.